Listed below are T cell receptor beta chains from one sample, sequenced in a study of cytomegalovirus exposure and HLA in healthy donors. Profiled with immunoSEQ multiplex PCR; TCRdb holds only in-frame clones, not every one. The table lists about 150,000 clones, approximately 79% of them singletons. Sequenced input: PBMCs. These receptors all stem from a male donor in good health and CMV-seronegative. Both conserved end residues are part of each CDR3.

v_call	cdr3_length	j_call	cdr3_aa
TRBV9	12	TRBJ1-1	CASQGIGTEAFF
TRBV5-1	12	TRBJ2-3	CASRVGADTQYF
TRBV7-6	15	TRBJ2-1	CASSLGGTAYNEQFF
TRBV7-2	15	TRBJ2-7	CASSLSPGMTYEQYF
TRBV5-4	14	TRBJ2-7	CASRGDRGFYEQYF
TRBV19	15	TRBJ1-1	CASSMSREGNTEAFF
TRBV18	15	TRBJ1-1	CASSRTGYVNTEAFF
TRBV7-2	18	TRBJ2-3	CASSLKAVAGASGGTQYF
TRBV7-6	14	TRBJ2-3	CASSFAGATDTQYF
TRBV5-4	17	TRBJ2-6	CASSGRDAHSGANVLTF
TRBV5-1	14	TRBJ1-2	CASSLDRGGDGYTF
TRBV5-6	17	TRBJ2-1	CASSLELAGGLYNEQFF
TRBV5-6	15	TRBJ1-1	CASSLGDLAGTEAFF
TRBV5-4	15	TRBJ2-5	CASRPDRDAQETQYF
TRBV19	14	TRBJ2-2	CASSATGLAGELFF
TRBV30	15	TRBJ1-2	CAWSSRDRGNYGYTF
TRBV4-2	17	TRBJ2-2	CASSQDWGGGAIGELFF
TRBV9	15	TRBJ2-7	CANSVAPLAGYEQYF
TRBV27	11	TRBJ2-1	CASSRGNEQFF
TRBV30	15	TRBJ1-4	CAWSPWTGTAEKLFF
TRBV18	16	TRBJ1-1	CASSPPDRDIVTEAFF
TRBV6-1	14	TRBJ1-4	CASTAGPTNEKLFF
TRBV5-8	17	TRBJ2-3	CASSASGTSGGTDTQYF
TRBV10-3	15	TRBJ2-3	CAISAGTGGADTQYF
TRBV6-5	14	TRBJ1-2	CASSRLDRGSGYTF
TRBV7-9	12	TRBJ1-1	CSSSLGEGEAFF
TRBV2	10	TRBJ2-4	CASGGNIQYF
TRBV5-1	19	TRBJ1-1	CASSSLPLPLTGGNTEAFF
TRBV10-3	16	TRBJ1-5	CAIRATGTGDNQPQHF
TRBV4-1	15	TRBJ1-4	CASSQVGATNEKLFF
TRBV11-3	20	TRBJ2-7	CASSPGFISPRAGVSYEQYF
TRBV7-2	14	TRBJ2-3	CASIKPSTGGPQYF
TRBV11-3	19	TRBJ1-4	CASSYRDRAGQATNEKLFF
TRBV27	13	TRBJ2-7	CASSLGQGSEQYF
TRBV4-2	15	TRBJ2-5	CASSQDPSPQETQYF
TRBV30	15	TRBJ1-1	CAWRNKLFMNTEAFF
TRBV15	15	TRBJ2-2	CATSRGGGRHGELFF
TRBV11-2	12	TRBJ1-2	CASSTTGEGYTF
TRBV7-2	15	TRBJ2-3	CASRPPGQDTDTQYF
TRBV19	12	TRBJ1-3	CASSIQRNTIYF
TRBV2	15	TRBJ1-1	CASSPQTGQHTEAFF
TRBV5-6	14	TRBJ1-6	CASSKTGVDSPLHF
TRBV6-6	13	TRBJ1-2	CASSPDGGYGYTF
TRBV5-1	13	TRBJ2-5	CASSLPGRETQYF
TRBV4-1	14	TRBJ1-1	CASSQGLSNTEAFF
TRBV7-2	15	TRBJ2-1	CASSRRQTYYNEQFF
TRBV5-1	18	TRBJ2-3	CASSLVGPRGAGTDTQYF
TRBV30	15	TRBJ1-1	CAWSVVQGWNTEAFF
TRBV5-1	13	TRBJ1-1	CASSLGETREAFF
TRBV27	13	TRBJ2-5	CASSAYPQETQYF
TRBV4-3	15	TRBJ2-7	CASSQDTSVPYEQYF
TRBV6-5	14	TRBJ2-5	CASSLGGRAETQYF
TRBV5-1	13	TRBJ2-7	CASSLGSSYEQYF
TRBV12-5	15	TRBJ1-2	CASGLVPGQGSGYTF
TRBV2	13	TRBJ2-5	CACDRAIQETQYF
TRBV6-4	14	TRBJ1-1	CASSVTGLGTEAFF
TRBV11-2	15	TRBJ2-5	CASSFQRGGGETQYF
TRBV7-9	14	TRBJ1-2	CASSRQEANYGYTF